The rows below give T cell receptor beta chains drawn from one sample of a study of CD8+ T cells in alopecia areata. The data were produced by immunoSEQ multiplex PCR, yet TCRdb's version contains in-frame clones alone and is incomplete. The sample records 100,000 to 150,000 clones, under 65% being singletons. The sequencing used CD4+ T cells sorted from blood, collected at week 4, from a patient treated with tofacitinib. Receptors originate from a human donor with alopecia areata. The conserved cysteine and the conserved F or W are not part of the CDR3 here.

CDR3 length	V gene	J gene	CDR3 protein
11	TRBV7-2	TRBJ2-1	ASSLVWGNEQF
12	TRBV4-2	TRBJ2-5	ASSRDRDQETQY
14	TRBV25-1	TRBJ1-5	ASSDAGTANNQPQH
14	TRBV5-4	TRBJ2-2	ASSSGQGSYTGELF
12	TRBV9	TRBJ2-4	ASSPGTGDFIQY
12	TRBV27	TRBJ2-7	ASRQWGNNYEQY
13	TRBV11-2	TRBJ2-3	ASSLSAGRTDTQY
12	TRBV15	TRBJ1-2	ATSRDLTATGYT
12	TRBV4-3	TRBJ2-6	ASSPGDGANVLT
13	TRBV4-2	TRBJ1-2	ASSQDFRQGESYT
15	TRBV9	TRBJ1-1	ASSVGTREDMNTEAF
11	TRBV2	TRBJ2-5	ASSDDNRETQY
13	TRBV7-2	TRBJ2-1	ASSLRQVTYNEQF
14	TRBV4-2	TRBJ2-7	ASSQDLAGESYEQY
12	TRBV7-2	TRBJ1-5	ASTSSLGNQPQH
11	TRBV5-1	TRBJ2-7	ASSYDGLYEQY
14	TRBV10-3	TRBJ2-7	ATAVGDRLLIYEQY
9	TRBV28	TRBJ2-1	ASKNGQGRI
11	TRBV29-1	TRBJ1-1	SVRDARNTEAF
13	TRBV6-6	TRBJ2-7	ASSYLGQGAYEQY
10	TRBV6-5	TRBJ2-7	ASSYSGQGQY
16	TRBV7-2	TRBJ2-4	ASSPDRGVGLAKNIQY
12	TRBV19	TRBJ2-1	ASTKGHSYNEQF
12	TRBV15	TRBJ1-5	ATSRDRVSQPQH
17	TRBV14	TRBJ2-7	ASSQDSMAGFILGDEQY
15	TRBV7-2	TRBJ2-5	ASSLRASGRTGETQY
13	TRBV4-3	TRBJ2-7	ASSPRTGGVYEQY
13	TRBV30	TRBJ2-1	AWSVGTSGYNEQF
14	TRBV14	TRBJ2-1	ASSQVWGLAGDEQF
12	TRBV7-2	TRBJ1-6	ASSLGQGGSPLH
13	TRBV9	TRBJ2-2	ASSVGAGGQVELF
11	TRBV9	TRBJ1-1	ASSVVVETEAF
11	TRBV30	TRBJ2-5	AWSSGVTETQY
12	TRBV14	TRBJ2-7	ASSRGGQAYEQY
14	TRBV7-6	TRBJ2-3	ASSRRTSGGGDTQY
12	TRBV6-5	TRBJ2-3	ASSYGARTDTQY
13	TRBV11-3	TRBJ2-3	ASSQRRGMGDTQY
15	TRBV2	TRBJ2-5	ASSEGLAGVLGETQY